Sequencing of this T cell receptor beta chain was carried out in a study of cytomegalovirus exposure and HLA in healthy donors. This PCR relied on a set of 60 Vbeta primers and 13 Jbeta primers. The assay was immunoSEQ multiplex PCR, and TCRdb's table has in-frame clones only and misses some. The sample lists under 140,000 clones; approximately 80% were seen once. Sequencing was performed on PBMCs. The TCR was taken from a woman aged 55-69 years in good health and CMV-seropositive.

DNA of the CDR3: TGTGCCAGCTCACCAGGGACAGCCGGTAATGAAAAACTGTTTTTT. It specifies CASSPGTAGNEKLFF. J is TRBJ1-4 and V is TRBV18; 7 positions match TRBD1. CDR1 KGHSH and CDR2 LQKENI come from the germline V gene. The trim removed 2 bases at V and 4 bases at J, leaving 4 bases unmatched. This CDR3 spans 15 amino acids.